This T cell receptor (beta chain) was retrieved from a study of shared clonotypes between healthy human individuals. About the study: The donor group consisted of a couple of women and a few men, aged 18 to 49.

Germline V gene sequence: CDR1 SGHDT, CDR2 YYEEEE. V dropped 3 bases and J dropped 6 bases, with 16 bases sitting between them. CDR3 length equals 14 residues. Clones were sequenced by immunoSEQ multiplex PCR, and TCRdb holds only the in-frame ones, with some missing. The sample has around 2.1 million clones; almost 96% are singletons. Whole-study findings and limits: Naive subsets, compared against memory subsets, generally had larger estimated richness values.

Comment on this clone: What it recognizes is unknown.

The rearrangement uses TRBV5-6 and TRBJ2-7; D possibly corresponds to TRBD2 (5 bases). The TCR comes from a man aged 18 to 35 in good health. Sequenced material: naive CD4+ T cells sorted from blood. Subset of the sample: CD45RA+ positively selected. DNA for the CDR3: TGTGCCAGCAGCTACATCGACTACTCCGGCGAGCAGTACTTC. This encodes CASSYIDYSGEQYF. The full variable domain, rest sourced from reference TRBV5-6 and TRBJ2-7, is DAGVTQSPTHLIKTRGQQVTLRCSPKSGHDTVSWYQQALGQGPQFIFQYYEEEERQRGNFPDRFSGHQFPNYSSELNVNALLLGDSALYLCASSYIDYSGEQYFGPGTRLTVT.